This TCR beta chain is drawn from a study of blood T cell repertoires in COVID-19. Germline CDR1 and CDR2: SNHLY and FYNNEI. This CDR3 has 13 residues. V was pared by 4 bases and J by 7 bases, with 12 bases between. Profiled with immunoSEQ multiplex PCR; TCRdb holds only in-frame clones, not every one. In the table there are roughly 500,000 clones, about 91% of which are singletons. The sequence derives from a man aged 18 to 30 with COVID-19, enrolled during active disease. The sequenced sample was peripheral blood. The chain combines TRBV2 with TRBJ2-3, with D uncertain. The CDR3 sequence is CASSGESSHTQYF. CDR3 DNA: TGTGCCAGCAGTGGTGAGTCCTCCCATACGCAGTATTTT.